This passage covers 2 T cell receptor beta chains from one sample sequenced in a study of T cell clonotyping in hematopoietic cell transplantation. Generated by immunoSEQ multiplex PCR, the TCRdb table keeps only in-frame clones and is missing some. The repertoire holds about 16,000 clones, about 90% seen once, with approximately 2.8% in the top ten. The sequenced material came from peripheral blood mononuclear cells. The receptors were gathered from a man aged 45 to 65 in good health. Some clones in this sample may be carry-over from other donors' samples.

The rearrangement links TRBV2 to TRBJ1-6; tentative D call: TRBD1 (5 bases). From germline, CDR1 is SNHLY and CDR2 FYNNEI. The CDR3 extends over 14 amino acids. V was pared by 3 bases and J by 9 bases, with 12 bases between. CDR3 region: CASSEFGGGSPLHF. Here the CDR3 DNA reads TGTGCCAGCAGTGAGTTTGGGGGGGGTTCACCCCTCCACTTT.

The chain joins TRBV6-5 to TRBJ2-1; D might be TRBD1 (7 bases). Germline CDR1 is MNHEY and CDR2 is SVGAGI. This CDR3 contains 13 residues. V was cut by 0 bases and J by 16 bases, with 16 bases left in between. The CDR3 region has the DNA TGTGCCAGCAGTTACTCGGCAGGGGGGTTTCATTTCTTC. It translates to CASSYSAGGFHFF.